This T cell receptor (beta chain) was observed in a study of blood T cell repertoires in COVID-19. Study at large: The origin of the acute and convalescent COVID-19 samples was the United States, Italy and Spain. PBMCs, B-cell-depleted T cells, or T cells provided the cDNA or gDNA that made up the material.

Per the study methods: Scientists estimated how many nucleated cells there were by amplifying reference gene primers. Libraries were prepared by immunoSEQ multiplex PCR; TCRdb keeps only in-frame clonotypes and omits some of them. V and J calls and clone size come straight from that table; D and trimming were deduced from the DNA. Of around 260,000 clones listed, 85% to 90% are singletons. Germline CDR1 and CDR2: MNHEY and SVGAGI. Trimming left V 6 bases short and J 7 bases short, with 16 bases between. The CDR3 is made up of 14 amino acids. This clonotype originated in a young man with active or convalescent COVID-19. The sequenced sample consisted of peripheral blood. This chain links TRBV6-5 with TRBJ1-5, with D possibly TRBD1 on 6 matching bases. CDR3 in amino acids: CASSSGVFGQPQHF. In DNA, the CDR3 is TGTGCCAGCAGCTCAGGGGTGTTCGGGCAGCCCCAGCATTTT.